One and the same sample provided the 31 T cell receptor beta chains below, sequenced in a study of blood T cell repertoires in COVID-19 (dated by TCRdb to 2020 to 2022). Preparation of the library involved the immunoSEQ multiplex PCR assay. Sourced from immuneACCESS, this table was stored by TCRdb with only in-frame sequences that have V and J called. A share of the clones is absent; for the studies checked, an unresolved V gene accounts for under half, and the remainder has no known explanation. This sample holds around 460,000 clones; approximately 90% were observed only once. The ten top clones hold 0.8% to 1% of the sample. The specimen was peripheral blood. Receptors originate from a young man with COVID-19, enrolled during active disease.

This chain uses TRBV11-1 with TRBJ1-6; D is unclear. The germline CDR1 and CDR2 sequences are SGHAT and FQDESV (reference sequence). V lost 3 bases and J 9 bases, leaving 9 bases between the germline ends. This CDR3 is built from 13 residues. The CDR3 DNA reads TGTGCCAGCAGCTTTAACGGTGGTTCACCCCTCCACTTT. Amino acid sequence: CASSFNGGSPLHF.

This clone has a handful of counts. The gene calls are TRBV18 and TRBJ1-1; no definite D call. V was trimmed by 3 bases and J by 11 bases, leaving 16 bases between them. The CDR3 length is 13 residues. Germline loops: CDR1 KGHSH, CDR2 LQKENI. The CDR3 sequence: CASSPPKARAAFF. Written as DNA, the CDR3 is TGTGCCAGCTCACCCCCGAAAGCGAGAGCGGCTTTCTTT.

CDR3 nucleotides: TGTGCCAGCAGCTTAGTCTCGGGGGGCTCCTACGAGCAGTACTTC. Translating gives CASSLVSGGSYEQYF. V and J are TRBV7-9 and TRBJ2-7, with 7 nucleotides matching TRBD2. CDR3 length equals 15 residues. Trimming removed 1 base from V and 0 bases from J; junction bases left unmatched: 3. Per germline, CDR1 SEHNR and CDR2 FQNEAQ (reference sequence).

The chain couples TRBV6-4 to TRBJ2-2; TRBD2 aligns across 10 bases. CDR3 length: 15 residues. Trimming removed 0 bases from V and 6 bases from J; junction bases left unmatched: 1. Per germline, CDR1 MRHNA and CDR2 SNTAGT. CDR3 coding DNA: TGTGCCAGCAGTGACTCAGCGGGAGGGCCCGGGGAGCTGTTTTTT. Protein sequence: CASSDSAGGPGELFF.

The chain joins TRBV19 to TRBJ1-5, with 7 nucleotides matching TRBD1. This CDR3 has 13 residues. Looked up from germline, CDR1 is LNHDA and CDR2 is SQIVND (reference sequence). The J segment lost 5 bases and the V segment lost 6 bases, leaving 4 bases of the junction unmatched. CDR3 DNA: TGTGCCAGTAGAAACCAGGGGGATCAGCCCCAGCATTTT. This encodes CASRNQGDQPQHF.

The chain couples TRBV6-2 or TRBV6-3 to TRBJ1-2; possibly TRBD1 for D (5 bases). Germline V gives CDR1 MNHEY, CDR2 SVGEGT. Trimming stripped 1 base from V and 4 bases from J, with 13 bases between. The CDR3 contains 15 residues. The CDR3 reads CASSYLARGGYGYTF. The DNA of the CDR3 is TGTGCCAGCAGTTACTTGGCGCGGGGCGGCTATGGCTACACCTTC.

The chain has TRBV27 and TRBJ1-4; D not certain. V shed 6 bases and J shed 11 bases, with 16 bases lying between them. The CDR3 length is 13 residues. The germline gives CDR1 MNHEY, CDR2 SMNVEV (reference sequence). CDR3 in amino acids: CASSSREGSKLFF. The CDR3 DNA reads as TGTGCCAGCAGCTCCCGCGAGGGTTCGAAACTGTTTTTT.

The chain joins TRBV19 to TRBJ1-1, with 7 bases aligning to TRBD1. CDR3 length: 12 residues. V gave up 3 bases and J gave up 9 bases; unmatched junction bases: 4. Germline V CDR1 and CDR2: LNHDA, SQIVND (reference sequence). Here the CDR3 DNA reads TGTGCCAGTAGTATGGACAGGTTTAAAGCTTTCTTT. Its protein product is CASSMDRFKAFF. The complete variable domain, with remaining parts taken from reference TRBV19 and TRBJ1-1, reads DGGITQSPKYLFRKEGQNVTLSCEQNLNHDAMYWYRQDPGQGLRLIYYSQIVNDFQKGDIAEGYSVSREKKESFPLTVTSAQKNPTAFYLCASSMDRFKAFFGQGTRLTVV.

V and J are TRBV3-1 (or the pseudogene TRBV3-2) and TRBJ2-1; perhaps TRBD1 as D (6 bases). The CDR3 has 14 amino acids. Trimming stripped 6 bases from V and 6 bases from J, with 15 bases between. Germline CDR1 LGHDT, CDR2 YNNKEL (reference sequence). The CDR3 is CASSPSWGPNEQFF. The CDR3, as DNA: TGTGCCAGCAGTCCTTCATGGGGGCCCAATGAGCAGTTCTTC.

V is TRBV5-1 and J is TRBJ2-7; no definite D call. CDR3 length: 14 amino acids. V dropped 0 bases and J dropped 0 bases, with 7 bases sitting between them. Germline CDR1 and CDR2: SGHRS and YFSETQ. The CDR3 is CASSLEASSYEQYF. The CDR3 DNA reads TGCGCCAGCAGCTTGGAAGCGAGCTCCTACGAGCAGTACTTC.

The rearrangement links TRBV7-6 to TRBJ2-5, with D perhaps TRBD1 (8 bases). CDR3 size: 14 residues. Germline V gene data show CDR1 as SGHVS and CDR2 as FNYEAQ. V was clipped by 3 bases and J by 5 bases, with 13 bases between them. CDR3: CASSLTGEGETQYF. CDR3 coding DNA: TGTGCCAGCAGCTTGACAGGGGAGGGGGAGACCCAGTACTTC.

This sequence joins TRBV5-1 and TRBJ2-2, with D unclear. The CDR3 is 12 residues long. Trimming pared 3 bases from V and 2 bases from J, leaving 2 bases between. The germline gives CDR1 SGHRS, CDR2 YFSETQ. The CDR3 region is CASSSNTGELFF. DNA of the CDR3: TGCGCCAGCAGCTCTAACACCGGGGAGCTGTTTTTT.

The sample holds one count of this clone. The chain couples TRBV3-1 (or the pseudogene TRBV3-2) to TRBJ1-1; D is perhaps TRBD1 (5 bases). Trimming removed 4 bases at V and 1 base at J, with 16 bases between. Germline CDR1 LGHDT, CDR2 YNNKEL (reference sequence). The CDR3 spans 16 residues. The CDR3 DNA follows: TGTGCCAGCAGCCGAGCGTCCGGGGGGGGGAACACTGAAGCTTTCTTT. It is translated as CASSRASGGGNTEAFF.

The chain couples TRBV3-1 (or the pseudogene TRBV3-2) to TRBJ2-7; TRBD2 is a possible D gene (6 bases). Germline CDR1 reads LGHDT; CDR2 reads YNNKEL (reference sequence). With 0 bases removed from V and 6 bases from J, the gap between germline ends came to 15 bases. The CDR3 loop spans 15 amino acids. The CDR3 nucleotides are TGTGCCAGCAGCCAAGATGGCCCGCCTAGCGTCGAGCAGTACTTC. It encodes CASSQDGPPSVEQYF.

This chain links TRBV19 with TRBJ2-3; 10 bases match TRBD1. Germline CDR1 reads LNHDA; CDR2 reads SQIVND (reference sequence). Unmatched junction bases numbered 5, after V lost 4 bases and J lost 1 base. The CDR3 covers 16 residues. The CDR3 coding sequence is TGTGCCAGTAGTAAGGGGGACAGGGGACGCACAGATACGCAGTATTTT. Amino acid sequence: CASSKGDRGRTDTQYF.

The rearrangement links TRBV5-1 to TRBJ2-2; 7 bases agree with TRBD1. The CDR3 totals 13 residues. V shed 2 bases, J shed 7 bases, and the junction held 2 bases outside the gene matches. Germline-derived CDR1 and CDR2 are SGHRS and YFSETQ. CDR3 nucleotide sequence: TGCGCCAGCAGCTTAACAGGGGTCGGGGAGCTGTTTTTT. This codes for CASSLTGVGELFF.

The chain is built from TRBV7-2 and TRBJ2-7; 9 positions agree with TRBD1. Trimming at V came to 4 bases and at J to 5 bases, leaving 12 bases not matched to a gene. Germline V CDR1 and CDR2: SGHTA, FQGNSA. This CDR3 region has 16 residues. The CDR3 region has the DNA TGTGCCAGCAGCTCTAGTGTGGGGACAGGGTTACACGAGCAGTACTTC. Translation: CASSSSVGTGLHEQYF.

V and J are TRBV18 and TRBJ2-3; D remains unclear. The CDR3 length is 15 residues. The V end lost 1 base, the J end lost 2 bases, and 10 bases lay between the germline ends. Germline values: CDR1 KGHSH, CDR2 LQKENI. Here the CDR3 reads CASSPLAAFTDTQYF. The CDR3 nucleotides are TGTGCCAGCTCACCACTTGCGGCCTTCACAGATACGCAGTATTTT. Based on the CDR3 plus reference TRBV18 and TRBJ2-3, the full variable domain is NAGVMQNPRHLVRRRGQEARLRCSPMKGHSHVYWYRQLPEEGLKFMVYLQKENIIDESGMPKERFSAEFPKEGPSILRIQQVVRGDSAAYFCASSPLAAFTDTQYFGPGTRLTVL.

Note on this clone: Other DNA sequences in this specimen translate into the identical CDR3. The chain has TRBV5-1 and TRBJ2-1; 7 positions match TRBD2. CDR1 SGHRS and CDR2 YFSETQ come from the germline V gene. V was pared by 0 bases and J by 3 bases, with 3 bases of the junction left unmatched. CDR3 length: 15 amino acids. CDR3 in amino acids: CASSLASGSYNEQFF. In DNA, the CDR3 is TGCGCCAGCAGCTTGGCTAGCGGAAGCTACAATGAGCAGTTCTTC.

The V call is TRBV10-3, the J call TRBJ2-3, with 10 bases that match TRBD1. The junction had 3 bases not matched to a gene; V was cut back by 5 bases and J by 1 base. The CDR3 is 15 residues long. Germline loops: CDR1 ENHRY, CDR2 SYGVKD. CDR3 nucleotides: TGTGCCATCAGTACCGGGACAGGGGGCACAGATACGCAGTATTTT. Translating it yields CAISTGTGGTDTQYF.

The chain is built from TRBV11-3 and TRBJ2-7; 8 bases are a match to TRBD1. The CDR3 runs 14 residues. The J segment lost 3 bases and the V segment lost 4 bases, leaving 5 bases of the junction unmatched. The V gene's germline CDR1 is SGHNT and CDR2 YENEEA. The CDR3 sequence: CASSSDRGGYEQYF. The CDR3 bases are TGTGCCAGCAGCTCAGACAGGGGCGGCTACGAGCAGTACTTC.

The chain employs TRBV29-1 and TRBJ2-1, with 8 bases identical to TRBD2. The CDR3 has 14 amino acids. Losses at the gene ends were 4 bases for V and 4 bases for J; bases not matched to a gene: 6. CDR1 and CDR2 from the germline V gene are SQVTM and ANQGSEA. Here the CDR3 reads CSVGERGLYNEQFF. CDR3 coding DNA: TGCAGCGTTGGGGAGCGGGGGCTTTACAATGAGCAGTTCTTC.

The chain has TRBV30 and TRBJ2-7; a possible D gene is TRBD2 (5 bases). V gave up 5 bases and J gave up 5 bases, with 10 bases separating them. Germline loops: CDR1 GTSNPN, CDR2 SVGIG (reference sequence). This CDR3 is 11 amino acids long. The CDR3 here is CAWGHSDEQYF. CDR3 sequence (DNA): TGTGCCTGGGGGCATAGCGACGAGCAGTACTTC.

V usage is TRBV10-1 and J usage is TRBJ2-2; D is uncertain. Germline V gene sequence: CDR1 WNHNN, CDR2 SYGVQD (reference sequence). The CDR3 length is 14 residues. V was clipped by 3 bases and J by 0 bases, with 5 bases between them. Written as DNA, the CDR3 is TGCGCCAGCAGTGAACGCGCGAACACCGGGGAGCTGTTTTTT. This translates into CASSERANTGELFF.

The rearrangement links TRBV7-9 to TRBJ1-2, with 9 nucleotides matching TRBD1. The junction had 8 bases not matched to a gene; V was cut back by 4 bases and J by 5 bases. The CDR3 is 15 residues long. CDR1 and CDR2 from the germline V gene are SEHNR and FQNEAQ (reference sequence). Here the CDR3 reads CASSSVGQGSYGYTF. The CDR3 region has the DNA TGTGCCAGCAGCTCCGTCGGACAGGGGAGTTATGGCTACACCTTC.

The chain joins TRBV19 to TRBJ2-1; 13 nucleotides match TRBD2. Trimming cost V 4 bases and J 4 bases; bases outside gene matches: 1. CDR1 and CDR2 (germline): LNHDA, SQIVND (reference sequence). The CDR3 sequence is 15 residues long. The CDR3 nucleotides are TGTGCCAGTAGTACGACTAGCGGGGGGTACAATGAGCAGTTCTTC. Translated: CASSTTSGGYNEQFF.

The CDR3 spells CASSRRGVLAGVNNRQFF. DNA of the CDR3: TGTGCCAGCAGCCGGAGAGGGGTGCTAGCGGGAGTCAACAACCGGCAGTTCTTC. The chain is built from TRBV3-1 (or the pseudogene TRBV3-2) and TRBJ2-1; 10 nucleotides match TRBD2. Germline V lookup: CDR1 LGHDT, CDR2 YNNKEL (reference sequence). V lost 4 bases, J lost 12 bases, and 21 bases stayed unmatched. The CDR3 loop spans 18 amino acids.

The chain recombines TRBV5-6 with TRBJ1-2; TRBD1 matches 9 bases. Germline CDR1 and CDR2: SGHDT and YYEEEE. V lost 2 bases and J lost 8; bases outside the gene matches: 7. The CDR3 sequence is 14 residues long. DNA for the CDR3: TGTGCCAGCAGCTTCGGGACAGGGTTGACAGGCTACACCTTC. This translates into CASSFGTGLTGYTF.

The chain couples TRBV27 to TRBJ2-7, with D maybe TRBD2 (5 bases). The ends were cut back, 5 bases at V and 7 bases at J, with 9 bases in the middle. Germline CDR1 is MNHEY and CDR2 is SMNVEV (reference sequence). This CDR3 region has 11 residues. The CDR3 here is CASSHGLEQYF. The CDR3 nucleotides are TGTGCCAGCAGTCACGGACTGGAGCAGTACTTC.

The chain links TRBV10-2 to TRBJ2-1; 14 positions match TRBD2. Germline V gives CDR1 WSHSY, CDR2 SAAADI. This CDR3 spans 17 amino acids. Unmatched junction bases numbered 4, after V lost 0 bases and J lost 6 bases. CDR3 nucleotides: TGCGCCAGCAGTGAGTCGAGACTAGCGGGGGGGCTCAATGAGCAGTTCTTC. This encodes CASSESRLAGGLNEQFF.

The rearrangement joins TRBV7-2 to TRBJ2-7; 8 bases map to TRBD1. CDR3 length: 16 residues. The V gene's germline CDR1 is SGHTA and CDR2 FQGNSA. The V and J ends lost 1 base and 2 bases, in that order; junction bases with no gene match: 7. The CDR3 coding sequence is TGTGCCAGCAGCTTAGATCGGGACAGGTCCCCCTACGAGCAGTACTTC. It codes for CASSLDRDRSPYEQYF.